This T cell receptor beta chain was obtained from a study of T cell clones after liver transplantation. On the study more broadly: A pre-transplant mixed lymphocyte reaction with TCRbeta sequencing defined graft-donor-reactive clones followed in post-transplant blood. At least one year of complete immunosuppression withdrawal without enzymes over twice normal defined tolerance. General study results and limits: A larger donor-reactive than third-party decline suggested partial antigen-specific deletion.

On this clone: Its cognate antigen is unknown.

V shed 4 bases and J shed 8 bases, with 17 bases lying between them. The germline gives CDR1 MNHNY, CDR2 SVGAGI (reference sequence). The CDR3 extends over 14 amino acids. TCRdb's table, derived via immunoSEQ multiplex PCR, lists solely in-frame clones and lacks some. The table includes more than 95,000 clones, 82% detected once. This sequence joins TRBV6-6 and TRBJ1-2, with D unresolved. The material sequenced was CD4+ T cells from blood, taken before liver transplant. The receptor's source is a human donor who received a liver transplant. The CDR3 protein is CASSSGNSVGGYTF. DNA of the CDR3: TGTGCCAGCAGTTCTGGAAACTCAGTGGGAGGCTACACCTTC.